This T cell receptor beta chain was sequenced in a study of T cells expressing NK-cell markers. Study-level information: From sorted CD3+CD56+NKG2C+, CD3+CD56+NKG2C- and CD3+CD56-NKG2C+ T cells came the TCR beta repertoires. With respect to HCMV, most of the eight sequenced donors were seropositive, and one was seronegative. The study, taken as a whole, reports: Once again these clonotypes came out on top in the CD3+CD56-NKG2C+ fraction of several donors.

The authors generated TCR beta cDNA through 5'RACE template switching with UMIs. TCRdb derives one entry per CDR3 protein from the 5' RACE reads, leaving out DNA. The sample table sets out 500,000 to 700,000 distinct CDR3 sequences. Regarding this clonotype: The antigen is not known.

The CDR3 extends over 15 amino acids. Per germline, CDR1 MNHNS and CDR2 SASEGT. What was sequenced was blood T cells: a sorted CD56 or NKG2C T cell subset, CD4+ or CD8+ T cells, or bulk PBMC T cells (not recorded which). This chain joins TRBV6-1 and TRBJ2-3; the TCRdb call, TRBD2, lacks DNA for checking. This TCR came from a man between 18 and 35 years old in good health. The CDR3 protein is CASTISGANTDTQYF.